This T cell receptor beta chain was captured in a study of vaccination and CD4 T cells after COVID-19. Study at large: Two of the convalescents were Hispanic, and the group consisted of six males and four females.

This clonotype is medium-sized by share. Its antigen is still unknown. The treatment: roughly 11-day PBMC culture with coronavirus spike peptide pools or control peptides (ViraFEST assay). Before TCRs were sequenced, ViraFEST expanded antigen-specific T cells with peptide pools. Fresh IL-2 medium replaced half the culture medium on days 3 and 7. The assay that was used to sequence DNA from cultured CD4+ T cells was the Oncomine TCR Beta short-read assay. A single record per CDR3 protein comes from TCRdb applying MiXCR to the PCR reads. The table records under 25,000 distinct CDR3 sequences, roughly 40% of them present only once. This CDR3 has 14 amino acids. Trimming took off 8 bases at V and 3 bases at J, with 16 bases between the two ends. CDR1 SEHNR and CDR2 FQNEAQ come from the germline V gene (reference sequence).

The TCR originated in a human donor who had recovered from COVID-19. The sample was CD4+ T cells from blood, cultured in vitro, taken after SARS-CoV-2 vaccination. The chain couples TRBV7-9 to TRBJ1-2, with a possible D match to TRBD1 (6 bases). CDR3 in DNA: TGTGCCAGCGGGGCGGGGGGCAGAGACTATGGCTACACCTTC. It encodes CASGAGGRDYGYTF.